This TCR beta chain originates from a study of blood T cell repertoires in COVID-19 (TCRdb year 2020). With respect to the entire study: Collaborator samples came from the United States, Italy and Spain and covered acute and convalescent phases of COVID-19. The prospective study material was composed of cDNA or gDNA derived from T cells, B-cell-depleted T cells, or PBMCs. Deeply sampled blood TCRbeta repertoires from subjects exposed to, actively infected with, or recovered from COVID-19 were included in the dataset. A freely available public database, intended as a resource for researchers studying the immune response to SARS-CoV-2, is where the repertoires were released. The samples were drawn from the first 160 participants of the ongoing ImmuneRACE study and from over a thousand subjects provided by 6 global collaborators. The sample metadata nearly always contained a de-identified subject ID, COVID-19 status, age in years and sex. Where available, HLA class I and class II types were obtained from metadata supplied by the sample provider rather than from assay-based typing.

Participants in the prospective study were aged roughly 18 to 100 years, lived in more than 20 United States geographic areas, and enrolled through a virtual design. Cohort assignment in the prospective study relied on participant-reported clinical history from a screening survey and a study questionnaire. ImmuneRACE Cohort 3 recovered participants were defined by two consecutive negative NP/OP PCR tests, healthcare professional clearance, or symptom resolution. Each participant in the prospective study had whole blood, serum and a nasopharyngeal or oropharyngeal swab collected by mobile phlebotomists. Participants in the prospective study had the option to provide additional blood draws and questionnaires over an approximately 2-month period. Before DNA extraction, blood samples from the prospective study were shipped at room temperature or frozen. The immunoSEQ Assay, a bias-controlled multiplex PCR, was used to amplify TCRbeta CDR3 regions from genomic DNA. The source study handled its data this way. The number of nucleated cells in each sample was estimated from the amplification of reference gene primers within the assay. Sequence reads were collapsed and filtered to measure the absolute abundance of every unique TCRbeta CDR3 rearrangement. For each sample, productive Simpson clonality was calculated as the square root of Simpson's diversity index across productive rearrangements. TCRdb retrieved this table from immuneACCESS and kept in-frame rearrangements only. Not all clones are present; in checked studies, unresolved V genes account for under half, and no reason is known for the remainder. V, J and clone size derive from that table, while D and trimming were established from the DNA sequence. The sample records about 380,000 clones, approximately 90% of which are singletons. The leading ten clones occupy 1.2% of the sample.

A note on this clone: There is no known antigen for this receptor. The input lacks base qualities; no much larger clone sits a single base away.

What the work shows at the level of the full study, not this receptor alone: How much clinical and demographic metadata was included differed by source and by participant, and the metadata was provided uncurated.

V lost 5 bases and J lost 4 bases; the stretch between them is 12 bases long. There are 12 amino acids in the CDR3, from cysteine to phenylalanine inclusive. The entry retains the CDR3 DNA only, 36 bases that are in frame from base 1. CDR1 and CDR2 were assigned from the germline V gene (reference sequence) as GTSNPN and SVGIG. The rearrangement joined TRBV30 to TRBJ2-7; the D region may be TRBD1 or TRBD2, each matching 5 bases equally. What was sequenced was PBMCs or T cells enriched from blood (not recorded which). The receptor was isolated from a woman aged 18-29 years who had recovered from COVID-19. At the DNA level, the sequence is TGTGCCTGGGGGGACGGGGAATACGAGCAGTACTTC. It is translated as CAWGDGEYEQYF.